This TCR beta chain came from a study of T cells in narcolepsy. Assay used: immunoSEQ multiplex PCR; TCRdb lists only in-frame clones, some missing. The sample lists around 42,000 clones; more than 70% were seen once. V lost 5 bases and J 5 bases, leaving 13 bases between the germline ends. The CDR3 extends over 13 amino acids. Germline assignment: CDR1 LNHDA and CDR2 SQIVND (reference sequence). The TCR was taken from a human donor with narcolepsy. Source material: CD45RA- memory CD4+ T cells from PBMCs. The V and J genes are TRBV19 and TRBJ2-7, with D unresolved. This CDR3 reads CASSPPQVNEQYF. The CDR3 DNA reads as TGTGCCAGTAGTCCCCCCCAGGTTAACGAGCAGTACTTC. The full variable domain, rest sourced from reference TRBV19 and TRBJ2-7, is DGGITQSPKYLFRKEGQNVTLSCEQNLNHDAMYWYRQDPGQGLRLIYYSQIVNDFQKGDIAEGYSVSREKKESFPLTVTSAQKNPTAFYLCASSPPQVNEQYFGPGTRLTVT.